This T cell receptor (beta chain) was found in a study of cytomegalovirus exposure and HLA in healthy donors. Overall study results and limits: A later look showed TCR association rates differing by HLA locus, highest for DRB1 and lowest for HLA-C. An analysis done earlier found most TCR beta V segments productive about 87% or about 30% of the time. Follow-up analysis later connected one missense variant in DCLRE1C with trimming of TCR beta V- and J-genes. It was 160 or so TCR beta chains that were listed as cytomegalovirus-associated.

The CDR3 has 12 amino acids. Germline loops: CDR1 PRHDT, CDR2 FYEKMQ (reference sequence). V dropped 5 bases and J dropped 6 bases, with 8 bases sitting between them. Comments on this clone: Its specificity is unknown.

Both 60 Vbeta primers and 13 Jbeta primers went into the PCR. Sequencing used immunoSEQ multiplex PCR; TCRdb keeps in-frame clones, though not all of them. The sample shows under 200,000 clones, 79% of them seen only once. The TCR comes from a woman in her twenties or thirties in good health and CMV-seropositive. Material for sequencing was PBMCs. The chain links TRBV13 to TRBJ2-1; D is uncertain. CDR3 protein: CASSLLVNEQFF. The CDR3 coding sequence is TGTGCCAGCAGCCTTCTAGTCAATGAGCAGTTCTTC.